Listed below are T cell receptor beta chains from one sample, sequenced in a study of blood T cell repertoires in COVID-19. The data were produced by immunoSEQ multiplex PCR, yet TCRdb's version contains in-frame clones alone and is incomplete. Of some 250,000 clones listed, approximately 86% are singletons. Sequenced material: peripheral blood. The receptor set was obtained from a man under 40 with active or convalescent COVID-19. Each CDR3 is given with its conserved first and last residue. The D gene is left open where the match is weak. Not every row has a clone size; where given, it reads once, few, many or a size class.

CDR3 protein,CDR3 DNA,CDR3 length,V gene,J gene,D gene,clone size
CASAPPIGGNYGYTF,TGTGCCAGCGCCCCACCGATAGGGGGTAACTATGGCTACACCTTC,15,TRBV9,TRBJ1-2,NA,NA
CASSPSRERNQPQHF,TGCGCCAGCAGCCCGAGCAGGGAAAGGAATCAGCCCCAGCATTTT,15,TRBV4-1,TRBJ1-5,NA,few
CAWSVGQIYEQYF,TGTGCCTGGAGTGTGGGACAGATCTACGAGCAGTACTTC,13,TRBV30,TRBJ2-7,TRBD1,NA
CASSLAEGLNTGELFF,TGCGCCAGCAGCTTGGCTGAGGGCCTGAACACCGGGGAGCTGTTTTTT,16,TRBV5-1,TRBJ2-2,NA,few
CAIKKRLADTQYF,TGTGCCATCAAAAAAAGACTAGCTGATACGCAGTATTTT,13,TRBV2,TRBJ2-3,TRBD2,NA
CASSPQTSGGVETQYF,TGTGCCAGCAGCCCGCAGACTAGCGGGGGGGTAGAGACCCAGTACTTC,16,TRBV11-3,TRBJ2-5,TRBD2,NA
CASSEGHRGQQPQHF,TGTGCCAGCAGTGAGGGACACAGGGGGCAACAGCCCCAGCATTTT,15,TRBV6-1,TRBJ1-5,TRBD1,NA
CASSLGTVEAFF,TGTGCCAGCAGCTTAGGGACAGTTGAAGCTTTCTTT,12,TRBV11-2,TRBJ1-1,NA,NA
CAWSDLVVQGGTEAFF,TGTGCCTGGAGTGATCTGGTTGTACAGGGGGGCACTGAAGCTTTCTTT,16,TRBV30,TRBJ1-1,TRBD1,NA
CASSSSLDYGYTF,TGTGCCAGCAGTTCATCACTAGACTATGGCTACACCTTC,13,TRBV7-9,TRBJ1-2,NA,NA
CASSPRQGLGQFF,TGTGCCAGCAGCCCTCGCCAGGGCTTGGGTCAGTTCTTC,13,TRBV11-2,TRBJ2-1,NA,NA
CASSTLAGGHKNIQYF,TGTGCCAGTAGTACCCTCGCAGGGGGCCACAAAAACATTCAGTACTTC,16,TRBV19,TRBJ2-4,TRBD1,NA
CASSFAGTEAFF,TGTGCCAGCAGTTTCGCAGGGACTGAAGCTTTCTTT,12,TRBV12-3/TRBV12-4,TRBJ1-1,NA,NA
CASSPGYSFYEQYF,TGCGCCAGCAGCCCAGGGTATAGTTTCTACGAGCAGTACTTC,14,TRBV5-1,TRBJ2-7,NA,NA
CASSGRHGSEANTIYF,TGTGCCAGCAGCGGAAGACACGGGAGTGAGGCAAACACCATATATTTT,16,TRBV9,TRBJ1-3,NA,NA
CASSQDGAGGIRGTQYF,TGTGCCAGCAGCCAAGATGGGGCGGGGGGCATTCGAGGGACCCAGTACTTC,17,TRBV4-2,TRBJ2-5,TRBD2,NA
CASSQEGTGGRYGYTF,TGCGCCAGCAGCCAAGAAGGGACAGGGGGCCGCTATGGCTACACCTTC,16,TRBV4-1,TRBJ1-2,TRBD1,once
CASSPDSEAFF,TGTGCCAGCAGCCCAGACAGTGAAGCTTTCTTT,11,TRBV7-3,TRBJ1-1,NA,NA
CASSPASGQYF,TGTGCCAGCAGTCCCGCCTCGGGGCAGTACTTC,11,TRBV6-6,TRBJ2-7,NA,NA
CASSKVDKVVRCNSPLHF,TGTGCCAGCAGCAAAGTAGATAAGGTGGTGAGGTGCAATTCACCCCTCCACTTT,18,TRBV21-1,TRBJ1-6,NA,NA
CASSLSGVRADTEAFF,TGTGCCAGCAGCTTATCGGGGGTCAGGGCGGACACTGAAGCTTTCTTT,16,TRBV7-2,TRBJ1-1,NA,NA
CASSYSLRYTEAFF,TGTGCCAGCAGTTACTCGCTGAGGTACACTGAAGCTTTCTTT,14,TRBV6-5,TRBJ1-1,NA,once
CASTTSIRELFF,TGTGCCAGCACCACTAGCATCCGGGAGCTGTTTTTT,12,TRBV12-3/TRBV12-4,TRBJ2-2,NA,once
CASSQEKGQGDEQYF,TGTGCCAGCAGCCAAGAGAAGGGACAGGGGGACGAGCAGTACTTC,15,TRBV4-2,TRBJ2-7,TRBD1,NA
CARRGVANSPLHF,TGTGCCAGAAGGGGTGTTGCGAATTCACCCCTCCACTTT,13,TRBV2,TRBJ1-6,NA,NA
CASSPNVGGYEQYF,TGTGCCAGCAGCCCAAATGTCGGCGGCTACGAGCAGTACTTC,14,TRBV4-2,TRBJ2-7,NA,NA
CASRRQASYNSPLHF,TGTGCCAGCAGGAGACAGGCCTCCTATAATTCACCCCTCCACTTT,15,TRBV11-2,TRBJ1-6,NA,NA
CATSDYDSENPQSTDTQYF,TGTGCCACCAGTGATTATGACAGCGAAAACCCTCAGAGCACAGATACGCAGTATTTT,19,TRBV24-1,TRBJ2-3,NA,NA
CASTGGSNQPQHF,TGTGCCAGCACCGGGGGGTCGAATCAGCCCCAGCATTTT,13,TRBV12-3/TRBV12-4,TRBJ1-5,NA,NA
CASSQDQGRRAFF,TGTGCCAGCAGCCAAGATCAGGGCAGACGGGCTTTCTTT,13,TRBV3-1/TRBV3-2,TRBJ1-1,NA,NA
CATGHDRGRSEKLFF,TGTGCCACCGGACACGACAGGGGGCGAAGTGAAAAACTGTTTTTT,15,TRBV19,TRBJ1-4,TRBD1,NA
CATSDSSSSGETGRQYF,TGTGCCACCAGTGATTCCAGCTCTAGCGGGGAGACCGGTAGGCAGTATTTT,17,TRBV24-1,TRBJ2-3,TRBD2,NA
CASSEGVGTATYEQYF,TGTGCCAGCAGTGAAGGGGTTGGGACAGCCACCTACGAGCAGTACTTC,16,TRBV6-1,TRBJ2-7,TRBD1,few
CASSLAIGESGNTIYF,TGTGCCAGCAGCTTGGCCATCGGGGAATCTGGAAACACCATATATTTT,16,TRBV5-4,TRBJ1-3,NA,NA
CASSSFSGGDEKLFF,TGTGCCAGCTCATCTTTTTCAGGGGGCGATGAAAAACTGTTTTTT,15,TRBV18,TRBJ1-4,TRBD1,NA
CATSEPGQGKPQHF,TGTGCCACCAGTGAGCCGGGACAGGGGAAGCCCCAGCATTTT,14,TRBV24-1,TRBJ1-5,TRBD1,NA
CASSPDSSPNQPQHF,TGCGCCAGCAGTCCCGACAGTTCCCCCAATCAGCCCCAGCATTTT,15,TRBV5-1,TRBJ1-5,NA,once
CASSPTGGPLHF,TGTGCCAGCAGCCCAACGGGGGGACCCCTCCACTTT,12,TRBV3-1/TRBV3-2,TRBJ1-6,NA,NA
CASSRSRTLAGAPIQYF,TGTGCCAGCAGCCGCTCCCGGACACTAGCGGGGGCCCCCATTCAGTACTTC,17,TRBV11-2,TRBJ2-4,TRBD2,NA
CASSPKGQGTGNTIYF,TGTGCCAGCAGCCCTAAAGGACAGGGCACTGGAAACACCATATATTTT,16,TRBV7-6,TRBJ1-3,TRBD1,NA
CASSYSTGGGNTEAFF,TGTGCCAGCAGTTACTCGACGGGGGGTGGGAACACTGAAGCTTTCTTT,16,TRBV6-6,TRBJ1-1,NA,once
CATSRDQGVGANVLTF,TGTGCCACCAGCAGAGATCAGGGGGTTGGGGCCAACGTCCTGACTTTC,16,TRBV15,TRBJ2-6,TRBD1,NA
CASSLAGDNQPQHF,TGTGCCAGCAGCTTGGCAGGGGACAATCAGCCCCAGCATTTT,14,TRBV7-9,TRBJ1-5,NA,few
CASSFGEAEAFF,TGTGCCAGCAGCTTCGGGGAGGCTGAAGCTTTCTTT,12,TRBV7-9,TRBJ1-1,NA,NA
CASSQETPGSYEQYF,TGCGCCAGCAGCCAAGAAACACCGGGTAGCTACGAGCAGTACTTC,15,TRBV4-1,TRBJ2-7,NA,NA
CAWSLWRVRGRSLNYGYTF,TGTGCCTGGAGTTTGTGGAGGGTCAGGGGGCGCTCATTGAACTATGGCTACACCTTC,19,TRBV30,TRBJ1-2,TRBD1,NA